These 20 T cell receptor beta chains share one sample of origin, sequenced in a study of shared T cell receptors in the human thymus. Generated by immunoSEQ multiplex PCR, the TCRdb table keeps only in-frame clones and is missing some. Among approximately 730,000 clones listed, over 75% were seen once. In addition, the sample was reused for a study of human thymus T cells.

The material sequenced was thymocytes. The receptors shown here come from a girl in the first two years of life with a congenital heart defect.

The J gene is TRBJ1-2, the V gene TRBV7-9, with D perhaps TRBD1 (5 bases). Germline-derived CDR1 and CDR2 are SEHNR and FQNEAQ (reference sequence). Trimming removed 6 bases from V and 8 bases from J, with 22 bases in between. CDR3 length: 15 residues. CDR3 sequence reads: CASSLPLAVRQGYTF. DNA for the CDR3: TGTGCCAGCAGTCTACCCCTTGCGGTAAGACAGGGCTACACCTTC.

The chain carries TRBV7-3 and TRBJ2-5; D may be TRBD1 (6 bases). Trimming removed 5 bases at V and 5 bases at J, with 21 bases between. Germline V gene lookup returns CDR1 SGHTA and CDR2 FQGTGA. This CDR3 has 16 residues. This chain's CDR3 is CASSLSSGHRGETQYF. CDR3 in DNA: TGTGCCAGCAGCCTATCGTCGGGACACCGAGGGGAGACCCAGTACTTC.

The chain couples TRBV6-5 to TRBJ1-2, with D perhaps TRBD1 (5 bases). This CDR3 has 14 amino acids. Trimming took off 4 bases at V and 7 bases at J, with 16 bases between the two ends. Germline V gives CDR1 MNHEY, CDR2 SVGAGI. The CDR3 loop is CASSSAGRDCGYTF. Here the CDR3 DNA reads TGTGCCAGCAGTTCCGCCGGCAGGGACTGTGGCTACACCTTC.

CDR3 sequence (DNA): TGTGCCAGCAGTGAAGGTTTTCACGGTTCTAACTATGGCTACACCTTC. Translating gives CASSEGFHGSNYGYTF. This chain joins TRBV6-1 and TRBJ1-2; D is uncertain. The V and J ends lost 1 base and 0 bases respectively, with 12 bases between them. The germline CDR1 and CDR2 sequences are MNHNS and SASEGT. The CDR3 spans 16 residues.

The rearrangement links TRBV28 to TRBJ2-7; weak D call: TRBD1 (6 bases). V was cut by 6 bases and J by 6 bases, with 18 bases left in between. The CDR3 runs 14 residues. Looked up from germline, CDR1 is MDHEN and CDR2 is SYDVKM. The DNA for the CDR3 is TGTGCCAGCAGAAACAGGGTGGGGGAGTGCGAGCAGTACTTC. This encodes CASRNRVGECEQYF.

The CDR3 DNA is TGTGCCATCAGGCCGGACAGAATTAATGAAAAACTGTTTTTT. Protein product: CAIRPDRINEKLFF. V gene TRBV10-3 combines with J gene TRBJ1-4, with D perhaps matching TRBD1 (6 bases). Trimming stripped 6 bases from V and 4 bases from J, with 12 bases between. CDR3 length equals 14 residues. Germline CDR1 and CDR2: ENHRY and SYGVKD.

V and J are TRBV5-1 and TRBJ1-1; a possible D gene is TRBD1 (5 bases). The CDR3 consists of 13 residues. Deletions cut 7 bases from V and 7 bases from J, with 17 bases between. Per the germline V gene, CDR1 is SGHRS and CDR2 is YFSETQ. CDR3 protein: CASRSVGGGEAFF. CDR3 DNA sequence: TGCGCCAGCCGCAGTGTCGGGGGAGGTGAAGCTTTCTTT.

V is TRBV4-1 and J is TRBJ1-5; 10 bases line up with TRBD1. The ends lost 4 bases at V and 4 bases at J; junction bases unmatched: 10. Germline CDR1 is MGHRA and CDR2 is YSYEKL. This CDR3 contains 17 residues. The CDR3 coding sequence is TGCGCCAGCAGCCCCAAGACAGGGGGCCTCTTTAATCAGCCCCAGCATTTT. Protein sequence: CASSPKTGGLFNQPQHF.

About this clone: This specimen includes other DNA sequences encoding the same CDR3. This sequence joins TRBV5-1 and TRBJ2-2; TRBD2 matches 9 bases. This CDR3 contains 16 residues. V shed 2 bases, J shed 5 bases, and the junction held 7 bases outside the gene matches. Germline CDR1 and CDR2: SGHRS and YFSETQ. CDR3 amino acids: CASSLALAGVTGELFF. The CDR3 DNA is TGCGCCAGCAGCTTAGCATTAGCGGGGGTGACCGGGGAGCTGTTTTTT.

This chain links TRBV2 with TRBJ1-1, with 9 bases lining up with TRBD1. The V and J ends lost 8 bases and 0 bases, in that order; junction bases with no gene match: 10. This CDR3 is 16 amino acids long. Looked up from germline, CDR1 is SNHLY and CDR2 is FYNNEI. The CDR3 DNA sequence: TGTGCCAGCGGTGTACAGGGGGCTGGAGTGAACACTGAAGCTTTCTTT. It codes for CASGVQGAGVNTEAFF.

The CDR3 here is CASSSLYPSYGYTF. As DNA, the CDR3 is TGTGCCAGCAGTTCATTATACCCCAGCTATGGCTACACCTTC. The chain carries TRBV28 and TRBJ1-2; D remains unclear. This CDR3 region has 14 residues. Trimming stripped 4 bases from V and 4 bases from J, with 13 bases between. Germline CDR1 is MDHEN and CDR2 is SYDVKM.

The chain carries TRBV27 and TRBJ1-5, with D perhaps matching TRBD1 (5 bases). Germline CDR1 is MNHEY and CDR2 is SMNVEV (reference sequence). The V end lost 8 bases, the J end lost 7 bases, and 18 bases lay between the germline ends. This CDR3 spans 14 amino acids. CDR3 in DNA: TGTGCCAGCTGGGACCAGGCGGAGGGGCAGCCCCAGCATTTT. It translates to CASWDQAEGQPQHF.

The V call is TRBV7-9, the J call TRBJ1-1; D is unclear. The CDR3 is made up of 13 amino acids. The V end lost 3 bases, the J end lost 1 base, and 6 bases lay between the germline ends. CDR1 and CDR2 (germline): SEHNR, FQNEAQ (reference sequence). The CDR3 protein is CASSFLRNTEAFF. Here the CDR3 DNA reads TGTGCCAGCAGCTTCCTCAGGAACACTGAAGCTTTCTTT.

This clone appeared a single time. The CDR3 here is CASSEALCAGTSGGAGQFF. The CDR3 DNA sequence: TGTGCCAGCAGTGAAGCACTATGTGCCGGGACTAGCGGGGGGGCCGGTCAATTCTTC. The chain couples TRBV2 to TRBJ2-1; 16 positions agree with TRBD2. This CDR3 has 19 amino acids. The germline V gene has CDR1 SNHLY and CDR2 FYNNEI. The ends lost 0 bases at V and 16 bases at J; junction bases unmatched: 18.

The gene calls are TRBV5-6 and TRBJ1-2; unclear D gene. Trimming took 1 base from V and 4 from J, leaving 8 bases between them. The CDR3 has 13 residues. Germline V gene sequence: CDR1 SGHDT, CDR2 YYEEEE. The CDR3 nucleotides read TGTGCCAGCAGCTTGAGAAGCCTCTATGGCTACACCTTC. Translation gives CASSLRSLYGYTF.

V is TRBV29-1 and J is TRBJ2-7; 8 bases agree with TRBD1. This CDR3 contains 14 residues. J was trimmed by 0 bases and V by 4 bases; bases with no gene match: 5. Germline CDR1 SQVTM, CDR2 ANQGSEA. The CDR3 sequence: CSVVTGGSSYEQYF. Written as DNA, the CDR3 is TGCAGCGTTGTTACAGGGGGGAGCTCCTACGAGCAGTACTTC.

The rearrangement uses TRBV9 and TRBJ1-2, with 8 bases matching TRBD1. Trimming took 4 bases from V and 8 from J; bases not matched to a gene: 16. This CDR3 region has 16 residues. Germline-derived CDR1 and CDR2 are SGDLS and YYNGEE. The CDR3 sequence: CASSIKDREGPEGYTF. CDR3 sequence (DNA): TGTGCCAGCAGCATAAAGGACAGGGAGGGACCTGAAGGCTACACCTTC. Using reference TRBV9 and TRBJ1-2 for the parts outside the CDR3, the full variable domain is DSGVTQTPKHLITATGQRVTLRCSPRSGDLSVYWYQQSLDQGLQFLIQYYNGEERAKGNILERFSAQQFPDLHSELNLSSLELGDSALYFCASSIKDREGPEGYTFGSGTRLTVV.

The rearrangement joins TRBV4-2 to TRBJ1-1; 7 bases agree with TRBD1. The CDR3 spans 19 residues. With V trimmed by 0 bases and J by 11 bases, 24 bases remained unmatched. Germline lookup yields CDR1 LGHNA and CDR2 YNFKEQ. The CDR3 loop reads CASSQDSRHSWSRGIDAFF. In nucleotides, the CDR3 is TGTGCCAGCAGCCAAGATTCTAGGCACTCATGGAGCAGGGGGATAGACGCTTTCTTT.

This chain connects TRBV6-1 to TRBJ1-3; D is unclear. CDR3 length: 15 residues. Germline lookup yields CDR1 MNHNS and CDR2 SASEGT. Trimming left V 7 bases short and J 0 bases short, with 13 bases between. CDR3 protein: CASITDFPSGNTIYF. CDR3 bases: TGTGCCAGCATCACAGATTTTCCCTCTGGAAACACCATATATTTT.

The V gene is TRBV9, the J gene TRBJ1-1; D might be TRBD1 (6 bases). This CDR3 region has 16 residues. The germline V gene encodes CDR1 SGDLS and CDR2 YYNGEE. Trimming pared 5 bases from V and 6 bases from J, leaving 23 bases between. CDR3 sequence: CASSEAGFGDTSEAFF. In nucleotides, the CDR3 is TGTGCCAGCAGTGAGGCAGGGTTCGGGGACACTTCTGAAGCTTTCTTT.